This entry is about one TCR beta chain. Germline-derived CDR1 and CDR2 are MDHEN and SYDVKM. The CDR3 is made up of 16 amino acids. V was trimmed by 5 bases and J by 2 bases, leaving 16 bases between them. Only in-frame clones appear in the TCRdb table, and some are missing; sequencing was by immunoSEQ multiplex PCR. The sample gives approximately 4,400 clones, over 75% of which show up once; roughly 8% is in the top ten. This record comes from a study of immune evolution from preneoplasia to lung adenocarcinoma. The source of this sequence is a person between 60 and 79 years old with lung adenocarcinoma. The sample consisted of FFPE lung adenocarcinoma in situ tissue. This chain links TRBV28 with TRBJ1-5; the D is unclear. CDR3 amino acids: CASSHRAAWGNQPQHF. In DNA, the CDR3 is TGTGCCAGCAGTCACCGGGCAGCCTGGGGCAATCAGCCCCAGCATTTT.